Listed below are T cell receptor beta chains from one sample, sequenced in a study of cytomegalovirus exposure and HLA in healthy donors. Assay: immunoSEQ multiplex PCR; the TCRdb copy retains only in-frame clones and omits some. This repertoire shows around 100,000 clones, roughly 78% found once; its top ten account for 3% to 3.5%. What was sequenced was PBMCs. The receptor source for this set is a woman between 35 and 50 years old in good health and CMV-seronegative. Both conserved end residues are part of each CDR3. The order of the fields is CDR3 DNA, CDR3 protein, D gene, J gene, clone size, V gene. The D gene is left open where the match is weak. The size of a clone is reported for some rows only, either as once, few or many, or as a class for expanded clones.

TGTGCCAGCAGTTGGGGACAGGGAGGTAATCAGCCCCAGCATTTT	CASSWGQGGNQPQHF	TRBD1	TRBJ1-5	NA	TRBV28
TGTGCCAGCAGCGACTTGAGGGGGGGCCGGCGCAATGAGCAGTTCTTC	CASSDLRGGRRNEQFF	NA	TRBJ2-1	NA	TRBV5-4
TGCGCCAGCAGCCAAGGGGTAGCGGGAGTTTACGAGCAGTACTTC	CASSQGVAGVYEQYF	TRBD2	TRBJ2-7	few	TRBV4-1
TGTGCCAGCAGTCGTGTCTACGAGCAGTACTTC	CASSRVYEQYF	NA	TRBJ2-7	NA	TRBV28
TGTGCCAGCAGTTCCCGGACTCCTCCCTACGAGCAGTACTTC	CASSSRTPPYEQYF	NA	TRBJ2-7	NA	TRBV6-5
TGTGCCTGGAGTGTGACAGGGGGATATCAGCCCCAGCATTTT	CAWSVTGGYQPQHF	TRBD1	TRBJ1-5	once	TRBV30
TGTGCCAGCAGCCAAGACGGGAATCAGCCCCAGCATTTT	CASSQDGNQPQHF	NA	TRBJ1-5	NA	TRBV4-2
TGTGCCAGCAGCGTAGGTGGGGCCACTGAAGCTTTCTTT	CASSVGGATEAFF	NA	TRBJ1-1	NA	TRBV9
TGTGCCAGCAGCTTAAGCCCCGAAGTTCCCCCTTATGGCTACACCTTC	CASSLSPEVPPYGYTF	NA	TRBJ1-2	NA	TRBV7-6
TGTGCCAGCAGCTCGGGACTAGCGGGAGACGAGCCCTACGAGCAGTACTTC	CASSSGLAGDEPYEQYF	TRBD2	TRBJ2-7	few	TRBV13
TGTTCCAGCAGCCGACCGGGACAGGGAATGTTTTTT	CSSSRPGQGMFF	TRBD1	TRBJ1-4	NA	TRBV7-9
TGTGCCAGCAGTCCGACTAGAGTGGGCACCGGGGAGCTGTTTTTT	CASSPTRVGTGELFF	NA	TRBJ2-2	NA	TRBV27
TGTGCCAGCAGTTACCGTGGGACAGGGTCTGGGGAGACCCAGTACTTC	CASSYRGTGSGETQYF	TRBD1	TRBJ2-5	NA	TRBV6-6
TGTGCCAGCAGCACGGTAGTGGGGGGGTACAATGAGCAGTTCTTC	CASSTVVGGYNEQFF	TRBD2	TRBJ2-1	NA	TRBV7-8
TGTGCCAGCAGTGAAGGCAGGGAAGAGACCCAGTACTTC	CASSEGREETQYF	NA	TRBJ2-5	NA	TRBV2
TGTGCCAGTAGTCTTCAAGCGGAGAGCTCTGGAAACACCATATATTTT	CASSLQAESSGNTIYF	NA	TRBJ1-3	NA	TRBV19
TGCGCCAGCAGCCCATTCCTACAGGGGGTGAACTCTCGGGGAGAGACCCAGTACTTC	CASSPFLQGVNSRGETQYF	TRBD1	TRBJ2-5	NA	TRBV5-1
TGTGCCAGCATTTCCACAGGGTCACGGGGCTACACCTTC	CASISTGSRGYTF	NA	TRBJ1-2	NA	TRBV28
TGTGCCAGCAGTCTTCCTGCAGGCAACTACGAGCAGTACTTC	CASSLPAGNYEQYF	NA	TRBJ2-7	NA	TRBV28
TGCGCCAGCAGCCGAGTTACAGGGAACTATGGCTACACCTTC	CASSRVTGNYGYTF	NA	TRBJ1-2	NA	TRBV5-1
TGTGCCAGCAGTGAAGTCCGCGGGACAGGGGATGGCTACACCTTC	CASSEVRGTGDGYTF	TRBD1	TRBJ1-2	few	TRBV6-1
TGTGCCTGGCTTCCTGGGGGGGCTGGCTACACCTTC	CAWLPGGAGYTF	NA	TRBJ1-2	NA	TRBV30
TGTGCCAGCAGCTTCACTTCGCCCCGCACAGATACGCAGTATTTT	CASSFTSPRTDTQYF	NA	TRBJ2-3	NA	TRBV5-4
TGTGCCAGCAGTCCCCGCGGGCTCGGGGGTGAAAAACTGTTTTTT	CASSPRGLGGEKLFF	NA	TRBJ1-4	once	TRBV28
TGTGCCAGCAGTTTAAGGGGTCCCACTTCCTACGAGCAGTACTTC	CASSLRGPTSYEQYF	NA	TRBJ2-7	once	TRBV28
TGTGCCAGCTCAGCGAGGGGGGGACAAGAGACCCAGTACTTC	CASSARGGQETQYF	NA	TRBJ2-5	NA	TRBV18
TGTGCCAGCAGCGTAGATCGGGGTCGGTGGGGAAACACCATATATTTT	CASSVDRGRWGNTIYF	NA	TRBJ1-3	NA	TRBV9
TGTGCCAGTAGCCCACAGGGGGCCCTCAGCACAGATACGCAGTATTTT	CASSPQGALSTDTQYF	TRBD1	TRBJ2-3	NA	TRBV19
TGTGCCAGCAGCGAAGGCGCTAGCGGGAGGAGTGCAGATACGCAGTATTTT	CASSEGASGRSADTQYF	TRBD2	TRBJ2-3	NA	TRBV4-2
TGCGCCAGCAGCCATTCTCGACAGGGAGTAGCGAACGAGCAGTACTTC	CASSHSRQGVANEQYF	TRBD1	TRBJ2-7	once	TRBV4-1
TGTGCCAGCAGCCCCGCAAGCGCGCAAGAGACCCAGTACTTC	CASSPASAQETQYF	NA	TRBJ2-5	NA	TRBV5-4
TGTGCCAGCAGCTTCGACAGGTCTGGCGCCGGGGAGCTGTTTTTT	CASSFDRSGAGELFF	NA	TRBJ2-2	NA	TRBV7-2
TGCGCCAGCAGCTTCCCCGCGGACATCCAAGAGACCCAGTACTTC	CASSFPADIQETQYF	NA	TRBJ2-5	once	TRBV5-1
TGTGCCAGTAGTATGCCCGGACTAGCTAACACCGGGGAGCTGTTTTTT	CASSMPGLANTGELFF	TRBD2	TRBJ2-2	NA	TRBV19
TGTGCCAGTAGTATTCCCCAGGCACCCTCTGGAAACACCATATATTTT	CASSIPQAPSGNTIYF	NA	TRBJ1-3	NA	TRBV19
TGTGCCAGCAACTTGGGACAGTTCACAGATACGCAGTATTTT	CASNLGQFTDTQYF	TRBD1	TRBJ2-3	once	TRBV11-2
TGTGCCAGCAGCCCAATAGCGGGAGACAACTACGAGCAGTACTTC	CASSPIAGDNYEQYF	TRBD2	TRBJ2-7	NA	TRBV27
TGTGCCAGCAGTTTGCTTCCGGGGGAGTTTGGGGGCTACACCTTC	CASSLLPGEFGGYTF	NA	TRBJ1-2	NA	TRBV28
TGCGCCAGCAGCCAAGACGGGACAGCGAATCAGCCCCAGCATTTT	CASSQDGTANQPQHF	TRBD1	TRBJ1-5	NA	TRBV4-3
TGTGCCAGCAGCGTAACCTACGAGCAGTACTTC	CASSVTYEQYF	NA	TRBJ2-7	NA	TRBV7-2
TGTGCCAGCAATGGGCGGGGGGGCTCAAATTCCTACGAGCAGTACTTC	CASNGRGGSNSYEQYF	TRBD2	TRBJ2-7	NA	TRBV6-6
TGTGCCAGCAGCTTGGGCGGGGTGTGGGGCAATCGGCCCCAGCATTTT	CASSLGGVWGNRPQHF	NA	TRBJ1-5	once	TRBV5-6
TGTGCCAGCAGCTTAAGACAGGAGCTCTACGAGCAGTACTTC	CASSLRQELYEQYF	NA	TRBJ2-7	few	TRBV7-2
TGTGCCAGCAGTTACCTTGGGACAGCGACCACCGGGGAGCTGTTTTTT	CASSYLGTATTGELFF	TRBD1	TRBJ2-2	once	TRBV6-6
TGTGCCAGCTCACCAAGGGGGCGAGGAAACACCATATATTTT	CASSPRGRGNTIYF	TRBD1	TRBJ1-3	NA	TRBV18
TGTGCGCCACCTACTAAGCGGGAGGGCCCCGATACGCAGTATTTT	CAPPTKREGPDTQYF	TRBD2	TRBJ2-3	NA	TRBV27
TGTGCCAGCAGCTTAGGTTTATACAACTACGAGCAGTACTTC	CASSLGLYNYEQYF	NA	TRBJ2-7	NA	TRBV7-9
TGTGCCAGCAGTTGGAGGGTTGATTCACCCCTCCACTTT	CASSWRVDSPLHF	NA	TRBJ1-6	NA	TRBV27
TGTGCCAGCAGCCCAAGGACAGGGAGGTACGAGCAGTACTTC	CASSPRTGRYEQYF	TRBD1	TRBJ2-7	once	TRBV5-4
TGCGCCAGCAGTTTTGGGGGACAGGGTTGGACAGATACGCAGTATTTT	CASSFGGQGWTDTQYF	TRBD1	TRBJ2-3	NA	TRBV5-1
TGCGCCAGCACGGGGGGGGCCAACCAAGAGACCCAGTACTTC	CASTGGANQETQYF	TRBD2	TRBJ2-5	few	TRBV5-1
TGTGCCAGCAGTCTCGACAGGGGGGTTACCTACGAGCAGTACTTC	CASSLDRGVTYEQYF	TRBD1	TRBJ2-7	once	TRBV6-5
TGTGCCAGCAGCGTAGAAGTAGTCAACACCGGGGAGCTGTTTTTT	CASSVEVVNTGELFF	NA	TRBJ2-2	NA	TRBV9
TGTGCCAGCAGTTTAGCCGAGAGGACAGGGTACAATCAGCCCCAGCATTTT	CASSLAERTGYNQPQHF	TRBD1	TRBJ1-5	NA	TRBV28